The next 24 T cell receptor beta chains were all read from a single sample in a study of T cells after yellow fever vaccination. TCRdb used MiXCR to reprocess the 5' RACE reads, holding one entry per CDR3 protein. The table includes 300,000 to 400,000 distinct CDR3 sequences, about 7.8% detected once. The specimen comprised PBMCs, sampled about 49 days after the first yellow fever vaccination. The source of these receptors is a man between 18 and 35 years old who received the YFV17D yellow fever vaccine.

This clonotype was seen ten or more times. V usage is TRBV20-1 and J usage is TRBJ1-2; D uncertain. Germline V gene sequence: CDR1 DFQATT, CDR2 SNEGSKA (reference sequence). The V end lost 2 bases, the J end lost 2 bases, and 12 bases lay between the germline ends. CDR3 length: 14 residues. In nucleotides, the CDR3 is TGCAGTGCTAGAACAATGGGTGGCAACTATGGCTACACCTTC. It encodes CSARTMGGNYGYTF.

This clonotype was counted only a few times. The genes are TRBV3-1 and TRBJ1-4, with D unresolved. CDR1 is LGHDT, CDR2 YNNKEL, per germline (reference sequence). The CDR3 consists of 13 residues. Between the trimmed V and J ends, which lost 3 bases and 4 bases, there was a span of 6 bases. CDR3 residues: CASSHRDNEKLFF. For the CDR3, the DNA is TGTGCCAGCAGCCACCGGGATAATGAAAAACTGTTTTTT.

The chain recombines TRBV6-5 with TRBJ1-1; perhaps TRBD1 as D (5 bases). CDR1 is MNHEY and CDR2 is SVGAGI in the germline V gene. The ends were cut back, 2 bases at V and 7 bases at J, with 11 bases in the middle. This CDR3 has 13 amino acids. The CDR3 region is CASSYGGIGEAFF. In nucleotides, the CDR3 is TGTGCCAGCAGTTACGGGGGGATTGGTGAAGCTTTCTTT.

There are a few counts of this clonotype. J is TRBJ1-3 and V is TRBV4-1; D gene unclear. In germline, CDR1 is MGHRA, CDR2 YSYEKL. The CDR3 spans 15 residues. The V end lost 2 bases, the J end lost 0 bases, and 8 bases lay between the germline ends. This CDR3 reads CASSQREYSGNTIYF. The DNA for the CDR3 is TGCGCCAGCAGCCAAAGGGAATACTCTGGAAACACCATATATTTT.

The chain is built from TRBV19 and TRBJ2-5, with a tentative D call TRBD2 (5 bases). The V gene's germline CDR1 is LNHDA and CDR2 SQIVND (reference sequence). This CDR3 spans 17 amino acids. V lost 6 bases and J lost 1, with 21 bases in between. The CDR3 DNA sequence: TGTGCCAGTAGCTTTCAAGACGGAGGCCGTGTCCAAGAGACCCAGTACTTC. Amino acid sequence: CASSFQDGGRVQETQYF.

The chain recombines TRBV4-1 with TRBJ2-7, with TRBD1 identical over 11 bases. From germline, CDR1 is MGHRA and CDR2 YSYEKL. The CDR3 is 17 amino acids. Losses at the gene ends were 0 bases for V and 0 bases for J; bases not matched to a gene: 4. The CDR3 DNA is TGCGCCAGCAGCCAAGAAGTGGGGACAGGGGGCTCCTACGAGCAGTACTTC. It yields the protein CASSQEVGTGGSYEQYF.

Many counts were recorded for this clonotype. V usage is TRBV6-4 and J usage is TRBJ2-3; D gene ambiguous. V was shortened by 0 bases and J by 3 bases, with 7 bases between the two germline ends. The germline gives CDR1 MRHNA, CDR2 SNTAGT. The CDR3 covers 14 residues. DNA of the CDR3: TGTGCCAGCAGTGACTCGAAAGGGACAGATACGCAGTATTTT. This encodes CASSDSKGTDTQYF.

Only a few counts were recorded for this clonotype. The V call is TRBV7-2, the J call TRBJ2-1, with TRBD2 matching 13 bases. The germline CDR1 and CDR2 sequences are SGHTA and FQGNSA. V was pared by 6 bases and J by 9 bases, with 11 bases of the junction left unmatched. CDR3 length equals 16 residues. The CDR3 is CASRPPLAGGPSEQFF. The CDR3 region has the DNA TGTGCCAGCAGGCCCCCACTAGCGGGGGGGCCTAGTGAGCAGTTCTTC.

The chain joins TRBV18 to TRBJ2-1; D is possibly TRBD2 (5 bases). Deletions cut 3 bases from V and 0 bases from J, with 12 bases between. Germline CDR1 reads KGHSH; CDR2 reads LQKENI. The CDR3 runs to 16 residues. As DNA, the CDR3 is TGTGCCAGCTCACCTGAGGGCTCCAGCTCCTACAATGAGCAGTTCTTC. It encodes CASSPEGSSSYNEQFF.

The chain has TRBV7-3 and TRBJ1-1, with D uncertain. This CDR3 spans 16 amino acids. Germline V gene lookup returns CDR1 SGHTA and CDR2 FQGTGA. With 5 bases removed from V and 1 base from J, the gap between germline ends came to 17 bases. The CDR3 region is CASSLWSGNRNTEAFF. CDR3 bases: TGTGCCAGCAGCCTCTGGTCGGGGAACAGGAACACTGAAGCTTTCTTT.

The chain links TRBV21-1 to TRBJ1-6; TRBD1 was called by the table and not checked on the DNA. TRBV21-1 is given as a pseudogene. This CDR3 is 14 amino acids long. CDR3 coding DNA: TGTGCCAGACGGACCCGGGCCCCTAATTCACCCCTCCACTTT. Translating it yields CARRTRAPNSPLHF.

This clonotype was seen a few times. The rearrangement uses TRBV20-1 and TRBJ2-3; TRBD1 matches 8 bases. Trimming at V came to 4 bases and at J to 4 bases, leaving 10 bases not matched to a gene. The CDR3 is 15 amino acids. CDR1 DFQATT and CDR2 SNEGSKA come from the germline V gene (reference sequence). CDR3 protein: CSATPGQGRADTQYF. The CDR3, as DNA: TGCAGTGCTACCCCCGGACAGGGCAGGGCAGATACGCAGTATTTT.

This rearrangement joins TRBV5-6 to TRBJ2-7; TRBD1 aligns across 8 bases. This CDR3 has 13 amino acids. The germline V gene encodes CDR1 SGHDT and CDR2 YYEEEE. J lost 10 bases, V lost 0 bases, and 6 bases had no gene match. The CDR3 spells CASSLGGQVGQYF. CDR3 nucleotides: TGTGCCAGCAGCTTGGGGGGACAGGTAGGACAGTACTTC.

This clonotype was found a few times. The chain is built from TRBV15 and TRBJ1-5; D unclear. The CDR3 covers 13 residues. V dropped 1 base and J dropped 2 bases, with 3 bases sitting between them. Germline V gives CDR1 LNHNV, CDR2 YYDKDF (reference sequence). The CDR3 is CATSRVRNQPQHF. DNA for the CDR3: TGTGCCACCAGCAGAGTCCGCAATCAGCCCCAGCATTTT.

This clonotype has a handful of counts. The gene calls are TRBV5-1 and TRBJ2-3; D is undetermined. The germline CDR1 and CDR2 sequences are SGHRS and YFSETQ. The CDR3 extends over 12 amino acids. Trimming took off 4 bases at V and 5 bases at J, with 8 bases between the two ends. This CDR3 is CASSIEGDTQYF. The CDR3 coding sequence is TGCGCCAGCAGCATAGAAGGAGATACGCAGTATTTT.

This clonotype was seen at least ten times. The chain has TRBV24-1 and TRBJ2-1; perhaps D is TRBD1 or TRBD2 (5 bases each). CDR1 and CDR2 (germline): KGHDR, SFDVKD. Trimming stripped 2 bases from V and 0 bases from J, with 10 bases between. The CDR3 runs to 16 residues. The CDR3 DNA follows: TGTGCCACCAGTGATTCGAGAGGGGACTCCTACAATGAGCAGTTCTTC. Residues: CATSDSRGDSYNEQFF.

A few counts support this clonotype. CDR3 nucleotide sequence: TGCGCCAGCAGCCCCGACGTAGTCGCGGGGGAGCTGTTTTTT. Residues: CASSPDVVAGELFF. The genes are TRBV5-1 and TRBJ2-2; D is ambiguous. V lost 4 bases, J lost 8 bases, and 15 bases lay in between. Germline CDR1 is SGHRS and CDR2 is YFSETQ. This CDR3 has 14 residues.

This clonotype was observed a few times. This chain links TRBV20-1 with TRBJ1-1, with a weak D call TRBD1 (6 bases). The CDR3 contains 13 residues. Looked up from germline, CDR1 is DFQATT and CDR2 is SNEGSKA (reference sequence). V lost 6 bases and J 7 bases, leaving 18 bases between the germline ends. CDR3 protein: CSAAAGAGNEAFF. In DNA form, the CDR3 reads TGCAGTGCGGCCGCAGGGGCGGGTAATGAAGCTTTCTTT.

This clonotype was recorded many times. The CDR3 sequence is CASTTHWAARFNVLTF. As DNA, the CDR3 is TGTGCCAGCACCACCCACTGGGCAGCGAGGTTTAACGTCCTGACTTTC. This chain uses TRBV7-3 with TRBJ2-6; D is ambiguous. V lost 7 bases and J lost 10, with 23 bases in between. There are 16 residues in the CDR3. From germline, CDR1 is SGHTA and CDR2 FQGTGA.

The gene calls are TRBV7-9 and TRBJ2-7; a possible D gene is TRBD2 (5 bases). CDR1 is SEHNR and CDR2 is FQNEAQ in the germline V gene (reference sequence). The CDR3 is 13 residues long. V was clipped by 8 bases and J by 0 bases, with 11 bases between them. In DNA form, the CDR3 reads TGTGCCAGCGCCCGACGGGACTCCTACGAGCAGTACGTC. Its protein is CASARRDSYEQYV.

The chain employs TRBV5-1 and TRBJ1-6; 9 nucleotides agree with TRBD1. After removal of 4 bases from V and 7 bases from J, the junction contained 9 bases not matched to a gene. This CDR3 is 16 amino acids long. Germline V lookup: CDR1 SGHRS, CDR2 YFSETQ. The CDR3 loop reads CASSPGTGLANSPLHF. The CDR3, as DNA: TGCGCCAGCAGCCCCGGGACAGGGCTAGCGAATTCACCCCTCCACTTT.

This clonotype showed up many times. The chain has TRBV4-3 and TRBJ2-3; D remains ambiguous. V was cut by 0 bases and J by 6 bases, with 13 bases left in between. This CDR3 comprises 15 residues. Germline CDR1 LGHNA, CDR2 YSLEER. The CDR3 region has the DNA TGCGCCAGCAGCCAAGATGGGTCTAGGTGGGATACGCAGTATTTT. Its translation is CASSQDGSRWDTQYF.

As regards this clonotype: Given a much more abundant clone one base away, this may be a read error. This chain uses TRBV29-1 with TRBJ1-1, with D possibly TRBD1 on 5 matching bases. The CDR3 runs 13 residues. The V and J ends lost 2 bases and 7 bases respectively, with 14 bases between them. Germline CDR1 is SQVTM and CDR2 is ANQGSEA. Here the CDR3 reads CSVEPGRGYEAFF. The CDR3 nucleotides are TGCAGCGTTGAACCGGGACGGGGGTATGAAGCTTTCTTT. The full variable domain, its missing parts supplied by reference TRBV29-1 and TRBJ1-1, is SAVISQKPSRDICQRGTSLTIQCQVDSQVTMMFWYRQQPGQSLTLIATANQGSEATYESGFVIDKFPISRPNLTFSTLTVSNMSPEDSSIYLCSVEPGRGYEAFFGQGTRLTVV.

This chain links TRBV7-2 with TRBJ2-3, with TRBD1 identical over 9 bases. V dropped 4 bases and J dropped 3; count of bases not matched to a gene: 5. CDR1 SGHTA and CDR2 FQGNSA come from the germline V gene. This CDR3 has 15 residues. CDR3 bases: TGTGCCAGCAGCTCCCGACAGGGGGGTACAGATACGCAGTATTTT. It is translated as CASSSRQGGTDTQYF.